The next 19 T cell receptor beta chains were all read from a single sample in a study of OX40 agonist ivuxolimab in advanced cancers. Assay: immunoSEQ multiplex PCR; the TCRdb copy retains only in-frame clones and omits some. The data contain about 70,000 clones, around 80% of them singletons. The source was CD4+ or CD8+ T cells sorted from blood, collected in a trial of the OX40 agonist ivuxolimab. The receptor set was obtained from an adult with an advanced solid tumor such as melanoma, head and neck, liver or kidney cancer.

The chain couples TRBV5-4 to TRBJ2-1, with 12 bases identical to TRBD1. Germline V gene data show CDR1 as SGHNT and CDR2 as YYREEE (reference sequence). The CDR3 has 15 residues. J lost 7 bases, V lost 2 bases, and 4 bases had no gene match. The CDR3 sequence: CASSLEGQGANEQFF. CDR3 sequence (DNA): TGTGCCAGCAGCTTAGAGGGACAGGGGGCGAATGAGCAGTTCTTC.

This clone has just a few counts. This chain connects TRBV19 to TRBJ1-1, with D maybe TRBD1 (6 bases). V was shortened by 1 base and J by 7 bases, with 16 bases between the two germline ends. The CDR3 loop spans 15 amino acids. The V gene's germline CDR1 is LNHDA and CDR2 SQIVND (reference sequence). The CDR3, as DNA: TGTGCCAGTAGTATAGCAGAGCCGGGACACCTTGAAGCTTTCTTT. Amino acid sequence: CASSIAEPGHLEAFF. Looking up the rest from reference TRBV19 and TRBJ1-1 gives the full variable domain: DGGITQSPKYLFRKEGQNVTLSCEQNLNHDAMYWYRQDPGQGLRLIYYSQIVNDFQKGDIAEGYSVSREKKESFPLTVTSAQKNPTAFYLCASSIAEPGHLEAFFGQGTRLTVV.

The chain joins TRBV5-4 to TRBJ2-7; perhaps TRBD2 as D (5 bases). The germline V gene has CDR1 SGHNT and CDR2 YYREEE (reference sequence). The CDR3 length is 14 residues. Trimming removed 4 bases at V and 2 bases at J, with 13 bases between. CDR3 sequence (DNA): TGTGCCAGCAGCGGGCCGGGGTCAACCTACGAGCAGTACTTC. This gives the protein CASSGPGSTYEQYF.

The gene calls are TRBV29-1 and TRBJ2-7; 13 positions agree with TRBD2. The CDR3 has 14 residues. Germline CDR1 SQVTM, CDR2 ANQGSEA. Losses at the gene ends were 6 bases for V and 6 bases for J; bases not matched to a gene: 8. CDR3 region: CSVQTSGGPPEQYF. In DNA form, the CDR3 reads TGCAGCGTCCAGACTAGCGGGGGGCCCCCCGAGCAGTACTTC.

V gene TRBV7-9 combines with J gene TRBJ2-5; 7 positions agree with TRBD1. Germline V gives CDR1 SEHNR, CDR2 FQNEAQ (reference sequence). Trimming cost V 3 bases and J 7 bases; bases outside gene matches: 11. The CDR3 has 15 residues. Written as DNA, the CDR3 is TGTGCCAGCAGCTTCACCGGGACAGAAGAGGGGACCCAGTACTTC. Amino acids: CASSFTGTEEGTQYF.

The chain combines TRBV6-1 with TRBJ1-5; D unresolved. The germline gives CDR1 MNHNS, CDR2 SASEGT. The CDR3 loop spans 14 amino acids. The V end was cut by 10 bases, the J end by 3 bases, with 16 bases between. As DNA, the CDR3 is TGTGCCACCTCCCGGACGGAAATCAATCAGCCCCAGCATTTT. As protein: CATSRTEINQPQHF.

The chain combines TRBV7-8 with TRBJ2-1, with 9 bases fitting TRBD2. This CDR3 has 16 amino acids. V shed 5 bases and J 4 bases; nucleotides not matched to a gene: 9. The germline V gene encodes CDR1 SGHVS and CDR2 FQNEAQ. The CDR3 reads CASSARYSGGYNEQFF. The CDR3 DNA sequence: TGTGCCAGCAGCGCCCGCTATAGCGGGGGTTACAATGAGCAGTTCTTC. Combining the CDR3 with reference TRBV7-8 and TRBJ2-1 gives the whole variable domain GAGVSQSPRYKVAKRGQDVALRCDPISGHVSLFWYQQALGQGPEFLTYFQNEAQLDKSGLPSDRFFAERPEGSVSTLKIQRTQQEDSAVYLCASSARYSGGYNEQFFGPGTRLTVL.

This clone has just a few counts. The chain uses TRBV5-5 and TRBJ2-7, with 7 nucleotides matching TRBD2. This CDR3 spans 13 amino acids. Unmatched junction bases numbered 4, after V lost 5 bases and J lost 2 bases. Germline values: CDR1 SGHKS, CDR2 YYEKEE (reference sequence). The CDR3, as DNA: TGTGCCAGCAGTGCTGCGGGGGCCTACGAGCAGTACTTC. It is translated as CASSAAGAYEQYF.

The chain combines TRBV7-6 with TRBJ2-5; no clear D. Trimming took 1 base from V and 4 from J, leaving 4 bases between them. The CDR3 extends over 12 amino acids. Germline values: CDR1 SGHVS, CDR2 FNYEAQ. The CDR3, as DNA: TGTGCCAGCAGCTTAGTGGGAGAGACCCAGTACTTC. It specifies CASSLVGETQYF.

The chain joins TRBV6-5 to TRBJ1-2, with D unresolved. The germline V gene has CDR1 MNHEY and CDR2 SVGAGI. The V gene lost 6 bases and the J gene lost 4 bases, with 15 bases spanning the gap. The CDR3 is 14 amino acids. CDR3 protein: CASSLEGRTYGYTF. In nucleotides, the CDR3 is TGTGCCAGCAGCCTTGAGGGAAGGACCTATGGCTACACCTTC.

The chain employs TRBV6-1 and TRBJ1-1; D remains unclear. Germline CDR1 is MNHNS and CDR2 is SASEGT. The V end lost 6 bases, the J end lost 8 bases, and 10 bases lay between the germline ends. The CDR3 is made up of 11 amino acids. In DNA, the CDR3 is TGTGCCAGCAGCAACGGAAGGGAAGCTTTCTTT. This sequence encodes CASSNGREAFF.

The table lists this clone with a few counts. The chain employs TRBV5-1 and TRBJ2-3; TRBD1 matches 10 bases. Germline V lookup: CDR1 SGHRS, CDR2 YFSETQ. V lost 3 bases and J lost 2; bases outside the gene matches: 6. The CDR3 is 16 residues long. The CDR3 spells CASSWGQGRNTDTQYF. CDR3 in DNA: TGCGCCAGCAGCTGGGGACAGGGGAGGAACACAGATACGCAGTATTTT. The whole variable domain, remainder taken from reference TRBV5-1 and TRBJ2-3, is KAGVTQTPRYLIKTRGQQVTLSCSPISGHRSVSWYQQTPGQGLQFLFEYFSETQRNKGNFPGRFSGRQFSNSRSEMNVSTLELGDSALYLCASSWGQGRNTDTQYFGPGTRLTVL.

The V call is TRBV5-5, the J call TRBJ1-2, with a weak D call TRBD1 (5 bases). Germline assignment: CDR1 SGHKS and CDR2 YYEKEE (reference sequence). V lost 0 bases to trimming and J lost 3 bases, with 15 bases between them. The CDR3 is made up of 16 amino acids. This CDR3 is CASSLDGTESYYGYTF. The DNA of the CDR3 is TGTGCCAGCAGCTTGGATGGGACGGAGAGCTACTATGGCTACACCTTC.

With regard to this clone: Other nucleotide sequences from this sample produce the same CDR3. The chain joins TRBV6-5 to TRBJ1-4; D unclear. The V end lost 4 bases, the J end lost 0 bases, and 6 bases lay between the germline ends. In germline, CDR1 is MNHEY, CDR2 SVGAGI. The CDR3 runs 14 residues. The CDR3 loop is CASSSSATNEKLFF. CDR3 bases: TGTGCCAGCAGTTCATCAGCAACTAATGAAAAACTGTTTTTT.

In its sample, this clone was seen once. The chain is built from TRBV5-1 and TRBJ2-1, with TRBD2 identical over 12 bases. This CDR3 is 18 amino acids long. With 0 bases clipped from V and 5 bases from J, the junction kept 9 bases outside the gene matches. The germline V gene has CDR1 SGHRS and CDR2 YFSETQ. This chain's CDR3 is CASSLAASGGAWNNEQFF. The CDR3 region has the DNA TGCGCCAGCAGCTTGGCCGCTAGCGGGGGGGCTTGGAACAATGAGCAGTTCTTC. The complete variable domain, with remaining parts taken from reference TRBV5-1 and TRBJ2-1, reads KAGVTQTPRYLIKTRGQQVTLSCSPISGHRSVSWYQQTPGQGLQFLFEYFSETQRNKGNFPGRFSGRQFSNSRSEMNVSTLELGDSALYLCASSLAASGGAWNNEQFFGPGTRLTVL.

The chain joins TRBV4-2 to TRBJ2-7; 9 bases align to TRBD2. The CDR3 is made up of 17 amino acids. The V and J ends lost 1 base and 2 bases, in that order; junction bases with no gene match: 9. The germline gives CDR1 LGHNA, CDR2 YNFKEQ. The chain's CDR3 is CASSQGWASGAPYEQYF. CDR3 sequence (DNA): TGTGCCAGCAGCCAAGGATGGGCTAGCGGGGCCCCCTACGAGCAGTACTTC.

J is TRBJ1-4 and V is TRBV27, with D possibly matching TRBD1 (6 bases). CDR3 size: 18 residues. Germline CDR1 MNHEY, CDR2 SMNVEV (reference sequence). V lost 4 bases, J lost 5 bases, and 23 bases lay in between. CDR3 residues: CASSSRLDRATKNEKLFF. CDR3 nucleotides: TGTGCCAGCAGTTCCCGGCTGGACAGAGCTACGAAAAATGAAAAACTGTTTTTT.

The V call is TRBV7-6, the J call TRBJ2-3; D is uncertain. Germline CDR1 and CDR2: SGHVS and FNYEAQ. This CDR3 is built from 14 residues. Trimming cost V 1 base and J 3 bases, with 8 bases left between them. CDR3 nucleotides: TGTGCCAGCAGCTTAGACAGAGAGACAGATACGCAGTATTTT. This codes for CASSLDRETDTQYF.

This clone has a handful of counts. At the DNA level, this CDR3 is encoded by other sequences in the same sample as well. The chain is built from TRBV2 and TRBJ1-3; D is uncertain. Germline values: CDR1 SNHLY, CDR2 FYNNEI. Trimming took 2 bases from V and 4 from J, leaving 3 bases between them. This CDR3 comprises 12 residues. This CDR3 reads CASSELGNTIYF. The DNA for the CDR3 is TGTGCCAGCAGTGAACTGGGAAACACCATATATTTT.